A selection of T cell receptor beta chains follows, all from one sample in a study of T cell repertoires in cytomegalovirus infection. No antigen has been assigned to these receptors. TCRdb processed the reads anew with MiXCR; each CDR3 protein has one entry. The profile covers about 340,000 distinct CDR3 sequences, with 25% to 35% appearing a single time and over 15% taken by the ten largest. The sample was cultured PBMCs, taken from culture after CMV antigen stimulation. These receptors all come from a human donor in good health (CMV status not recorded). Some clones in this sample may be carry-over from other donors' samples. Each CDR3 is given with its conserved first and last residue. A D gene is named only where the DNA matches it firmly. Part of the rows lack a size; the others show once, few, many or a class for expanded clones.

>TRBV7-9|TRBJ2-5|many|TRBD1
CASSPRQGYQETQYF
TGTGCCAGCAGCCCCAGACAGGGATACCAAGAGACCCAGTACTTC
>TRBV15|TRBJ1-3|NA|NA
CATSRDKAVGSGNTIYF
TGTGCCACCAGCAGAGATAAGGCAGTGGGCTCTGGAAACACCATATATTTT
>TRBV6-2/TRBV6-3|TRBJ2-4|NA|NA
CASMDRRDTLRKNIQYF
TGTGCCAGCATGGACCGCCGGGACACCCTACGCAAAAACATTCAGTACTTC
>TRBV6-5|TRBJ1-1|NA|NA
CASSYSWDSMNTEAFF
TGTGCCAGCAGTTACTCATGGGACTCGATGAACACTGAAGCTTTCTTT
>TRBV7-8|TRBJ1-2|few|NA
CASSETVSGGYTF
TGTGCCAGCAGCGAGACGGTTTCAGGTGGCTACACCTTC
>TRBV6-5|TRBJ2-7|once|NA
CASSRIYLYEQYF
TGTGCCAGCAGTCGAATATACTTGTACGAGCAGTACTTC
>TRBV4-1|TRBJ2-1|NA|TRBD2
CASSRRLAGGIGEQFF
TGCGCCAGCAGCCGCCGACTAGCGGGGGGTATAGGTGAGCAGTTCTTC
>TRBV15|TRBJ2-4|once|TRBD1
CATSRRTGGDSKNIQYF
TGTGCCACCAGCAGACGGACAGGGGGCGACTCCAAAAACATTCAGTACTTC
>TRBV5-4|TRBJ1-6|few|NA
CASSLGASSPNSPLHF
TGTGCCAGCAGCCTTGGTGCTTCTTCCCCGAATTCACCCCTCCACTTT
>TRBV10-3|TRBJ2-6|few|TRBD2
CAIGLAGGSGANVLTF
TGTGCCATCGGGCTAGCGGGAGGGTCTGGGGCCAACGTCCTGACTTTC
>TRBV12-3/TRBV12-4|TRBJ1-2|NA|TRBD1
CASSPPVGQGIIGYTF
TGTGCCAGCAGTCCACCCGTGGGACAGGGGATTATCGGCTACACCTTC
>TRBV27|TRBJ1-2|NA|NA
CASSLGYYGYTF
TGTGCCAGCAGTTTGGGGTACTATGGCTACACCTTC
>TRBV7-2|TRBJ2-2|NA|NA
CASSASERREIAGGLFF
TGTGCCAGCAGCGCTTCCGAGAGGAGGGAAATCGCCGGGGGGCTGTTTTTT
>TRBV7-8|TRBJ2-2|NA|NA
CASSSTGSTGELFF
TGTGCCAGCAGCTCAACAGGAAGCACCGGGGAGCTGTTTTTT
>TRBV6-5|TRBJ1-3|NA|NA
CASSTYSSSGNTKYF
TGTGCCAGCAGTACCTACTCTAGCTCTGGAAACACCAAATATTTT
>TRBV11-2|TRBJ2-3|few|NA
CASSKGTDTQYF
TGTGCCAGCAGCAAAGGGACGGATACGCAGTATTTT
>TRBV20-1|TRBJ2-1|few|TRBD2
CSARDPSDTLWREVDEQFF
TGCAGTGCTAGAGATCCCTCTGATACTCTCTGGCGGGAGGTCGATGAGCAGTTCTTC
>TRBV10-3|TRBJ2-1|NA|NA
CAISESGGGNNEQFF
TGTGCCATCAGTGAGTCGGGGGGCGGGAACAATGAGCAGTTCTTC
>TRBV25-1|TRBJ1-2|NA|NA
CASSELSTNGYGYTF
TGTGCCAGCAGTGAACTCTCGACGAATGGATATGGCTACACCTTC
>TRBV7-8|TRBJ1-5|few|TRBD1
CASSTRTGVNQPQHF
TGTGCCAGCAGCACCAGGACAGGAGTCAATCAGCCCCAGCATTTT
>TRBV28|TRBJ1-6|few|NA
CASSLFQGNSPLHF
TGTGCCAGCAGTTTATTCCAGGGGAATTCACCCCTCCACTTT
>TRBV11-1|TRBJ1-1|few|NA
CASSRQVMGTEAFF
TGTGCCAGCAGCCGACAGGTAATGGGGACTGAAGCTTTCTTT
>TRBV7-9|TRBJ1-1|NA|NA
CASSLKGAEAFF
TGTGCCAGCAGCTTAAAGGGGGCTGAAGCTTTCTTT
>TRBV28|TRBJ1-1|NA|TRBD1
CASSHGSTGGYTEAFF
TGTGCCAGCAGCCACGGGTCGACAGGGGGATACACTGAAGCTTTCTTT